This T cell receptor (beta chain) is drawn from a study of preoperative IRX-2 immunotherapy in early breast cancer. TCRdb keeps only in-frame clones here, not all; method: immunoSEQ multiplex PCR. The sample holds roughly 24,000 clones; approximately 72% are singletons and the top ten take roughly 6.8%. Described treatment: preoperative locoregional IRX-2 cytokine immunotherapy. Germline CDR1 reads MNHGY; CDR2 reads SAAAGT. V lost 0 bases to trimming and J lost 4 bases, with 13 bases between them. The CDR3 sequence is 15 residues long. This rearrangement joins TRBV6-8 to TRBJ2-7; D is uncertain. This receptor was taken from a human donor with breast cancer. This specimen was lymph node tissue, taken after IRX-2 immunotherapy. CDR3 nucleotide sequence: TGTGCCAGCAGTTACTCGGTGAAGGGTGGATACGAGCAGTACTTC. Its translation is CASSYSVKGGYEQYF.